Each of the 21 T cell receptor beta chains below was sequenced from the same sample in a study. TCRdb processed the RT-PCR reads anew with MiXCR; each CDR3 protein has one entry. The sample has more than 550,000 distinct CDR3 sequences, 14% seen once. The sequenced sample consisted of memory CD4+ T cells from blood. The receptors here all came from a female donor in good health, serving as a healthy control.

V usage is TRBV5-4 and J usage is TRBJ2-5; the match to TRBD2 covers 7 bases. Germline V CDR1 and CDR2: SGHNT, YYREEE (reference sequence). With V trimmed by 3 bases and J by 5 bases, 7 bases remained unmatched. The CDR3 sequence is 14 residues long. The CDR3 sequence: CASSSRDYSETQYF. The CDR3 coding sequence is TGTGCCAGCAGCTCCCGGGACTACTCGGAGACCCAGTACTTC.

This clonotype was counted between two and nine times. The gene calls are TRBV7-2 and TRBJ1-2; 8 nucleotides match TRBD1. The length of the CDR3 is 16 residues. V trimming: 1 base; J trimming: 7 bases; junction bases outside the gene matches: 11. The germline CDR1 and CDR2 sequences are SGHTA and FQGNSA. In DNA, the CDR3 is TGTGCCAGCAGCTTAGGGGGGACCTGGACAGGGTTTGGCTACACCTTC. This sequence encodes CASSLGGTWTGFGYTF.

This clonotype has at least ten counts. The chain links TRBV29-1 to TRBJ1-3; no firm D call. Germline values: CDR1 SQVTM, CDR2 ANQGSEA. The CDR3 runs 12 residues. V was clipped by 3 bases and J by 2 bases, with 5 bases between them. In DNA form, the CDR3 reads TGCAGCGTTGAGACAACTGGAAACACCATATATTTT. Protein sequence: CSVETTGNTIYF.

There are a few counts of this clonotype. V is TRBV6-2 or TRBV6-3 and J is TRBJ2-2, with a tentative D call TRBD2 (7 bases). Germline values: CDR1 MNHEY, CDR2 SVGEGT. V was shortened by 5 bases and J by 4 bases, with 20 bases between the two germline ends. The length of the CDR3 is 17 residues. As DNA, the CDR3 is TGTGCCAGCAGTGTTTTGGGGGCGGGAGTAGGCACCGGGGAGCTGTTTTTT. Protein product: CASSVLGAGVGTGELFF.

The chain couples TRBV20-1 to TRBJ2-1; 7 bases align to TRBD2. This CDR3 has 17 residues. Trimming cost V 1 base and J 6 bases; bases outside gene matches: 15. Looked up from germline, CDR1 is DFQATT and CDR2 is SNEGSKA (reference sequence). CDR3 in DNA: TGCAGTGCTAGAGCCCTGATCGGGCTAGCGGTCCTCAATGAGCAGTTCTTC. Amino acids: CSARALIGLAVLNEQFF.

The chain combines TRBV7-3 with TRBJ1-1; weak D call: TRBD1 (5 bases). V gave up 1 base and J gave up 10 bases, with 13 bases separating them. CDR3 size: 13 residues. In germline, CDR1 is SGHTA, CDR2 FQGTGA. CDR3: CASSLMRQGAAFF. The CDR3 bases are TGTGCCAGCAGCTTAATGAGGCAGGGAGCAGCTTTCTTT.

This clonotype has a handful of counts. This chain joins TRBV7-2 and TRBJ2-3; TRBD1 matches at 7 bases. V trimming: 3 bases; J trimming: 0 bases; junction bases outside the gene matches: 6. Germline V gene sequence: CDR1 SGHTA, CDR2 FQGNSA. There are 16 residues in the CDR3. The CDR3 DNA reads TGTGCCAGCAGCTTGGCGACAGGGCCTAGCACAGATACGCAGTATTTT. Its translation: CASSLATGPSTDTQYF.

The chain carries TRBV27 and TRBJ2-2; D is undetermined. The length of the CDR3 is 16 residues. The germline V gene has CDR1 MNHEY and CDR2 SMNVEV (reference sequence). V was cut by 4 bases and J by 0 bases, with 12 bases left in between. The CDR3 reads CASSSRQVANTGELFF. Here the CDR3 DNA reads TGTGCCAGCAGTTCCCGCCAGGTTGCGAACACCGGGGAGCTGTTTTTT.

This clonotype was found a few times. The gene calls are TRBV20-1 and TRBJ1-2; the match to TRBD1 covers 8 bases. The V gene's germline CDR1 is DFQATT and CDR2 SNEGSKA (reference sequence). The CDR3 runs to 14 residues. The junction had 6 bases not matched to a gene; V was cut back by 3 bases and J by 3 bases. CDR3 sequence reads: CSASVTGGHYGYTF. CDR3 nucleotides: TGCAGTGCTAGTGTTACAGGGGGACACTATGGCTACACCTTC.

This clonotype has a handful of counts. The gene calls are TRBV28 and TRBJ2-7; D is undetermined. Germline CDR1 MDHEN, CDR2 SYDVKM. The CDR3 spans 12 residues. V gave up 6 bases and J gave up 3 bases, with 9 bases separating them. In DNA form, the CDR3 reads TGTGCCAGCAGGGACGGTCTCTACGAGCAGTACTTC. This encodes CASRDGLYEQYF.

This clonotype turned up a few times. The J gene is TRBJ2-2, the V gene TRBV6-5, with a possible D match to TRBD1 (5 bases). The V end lost 6 bases, the J end lost 1 base, and 12 bases lay between the germline ends. The CDR3 contains 15 residues. The V gene's germline CDR1 is MNHEY and CDR2 SVGAGI. CDR3 sequence (DNA): TGTGCCAGCAGAGACCGACAGTTGAACACCGGGGAGCTGTTTTTT. Protein product: CASRDRQLNTGELFF.

The CDR3 loop reads CASISLAGSYNEQFF. CDR3 sequence (DNA): TGTGCCAGCATCTCACTAGCGGGGTCATACAATGAGCAGTTCTTC. J is TRBJ2-1 and V is TRBV27, with 10 bases lining up with TRBD2. CDR1 MNHEY and CDR2 SMNVEV come from the germline V gene (reference sequence). V shed 7 bases, J shed 4 bases, and the junction held 7 bases outside the gene matches. There are 15 residues in the CDR3.

This clonotype came up a few times. The chain couples TRBV19 to TRBJ1-2, with 9 bases fitting TRBD1. Germline CDR1 and CDR2: LNHDA and SQIVND (reference sequence). This CDR3 is 18 amino acids long. Unmatched junction bases numbered 18, after V lost 6 bases and J lost 4 bases. The CDR3 protein is CASSRSRGQGLIGYGYTF. In DNA form, the CDR3 reads TGTGCCAGTAGCCGATCCAGGGGACAGGGATTGATTGGCTATGGCTACACCTTC.

This clonotype appeared many times. This rearrangement joins TRBV7-2 to TRBJ2-5; D not certain. The CDR3 totals 11 residues. CDR1 is SGHTA, CDR2 FQGNSA, per germline. The ends were cut back, 5 bases at V and 4 bases at J, with 5 bases in the middle. The CDR3 spells CASSILETQYF. The CDR3 DNA is TGTGCCAGCAGCATACTAGAGACCCAGTACTTC. The complete variable domain, with remaining parts taken from reference TRBV7-2 and TRBJ2-5, reads GAGVSQSPSNKVTEKGKDVELRCDPISGHTALYWYRQSLGQGLEFLIYFQGNSAPDKSGLPSDRFSAERTGGSVSTLTIQRTQQEDSAVYLCASSILETQYFGPGTRLLVL.

There are a few counts of this clonotype. The V and J genes are TRBV30 and TRBJ2-3, with 11 bases that match TRBD2. Germline CDR1 GTSNPN, CDR2 SVGIG (reference sequence). J gave up 3 bases and V 0 bases, and 2 bases lay outside the gene matches. The CDR3 covers 15 residues. CDR3 sequence (DNA): TGTGCCTGGAGTGTACTAGCGGGAGCGACAGATACGCAGTATTTT. This encodes CAWSVLAGATDTQYF.

J is TRBJ2-3 and V is TRBV7-9; 9 nucleotides line up with TRBD2. Germline V gene sequence: CDR1 SEHNR, CDR2 FQNEAQ (reference sequence). This CDR3 has 16 amino acids. The V and J ends lost 5 bases and 5 bases, in that order; junction bases with no gene match: 11. In DNA form, the CDR3 reads TGTGCCAGCAGCCCCGGGGTAGCGGGAGAGGGAGATACGCAGTATTTT. Its translation: CASSPGVAGEGDTQYF.

The chain uses TRBV24-1 and TRBJ2-7; D not resolved. Germline V CDR1 and CDR2: KGHDR, SFDVKD. This CDR3 region has 14 residues. V shed 5 bases and J shed 0 bases, with 10 bases lying between them. In nucleotides, the CDR3 is TGTGCCACCAGTGCAGTTATTAGCTCCTACGAGCAGTACTTC. As protein: CATSAVISSYEQYF.

The chain links TRBV10-3 to TRBJ2-5, with 7 bases that match TRBD2. V lost 2 bases and J lost 2; bases outside the gene matches: 2. The germline gives CDR1 ENHRY, CDR2 SYGVKD. CDR3 length: 14 amino acids. The CDR3 sequence: CAISEASGQETQYF. DNA for the CDR3: TGTGCCATCAGTGAGGCTAGCGGTCAAGAGACCCAGTACTTC.

The rearrangement links TRBV6-1 to TRBJ2-2; tentative D call: TRBD1 (5 bases). Trimming pared 2 bases from V and 7 bases from J, leaving 14 bases between. Germline assignment: CDR1 MNHNS and CDR2 SASEGT. CDR3 length: 15 residues. Written as DNA, the CDR3 is TGTGCCAGCAGTGAACCGAGGCAGGGTAACGGGGAGCTGTTTTTT. This codes for CASSEPRQGNGELFF.

This chain connects TRBV24-1 to TRBJ2-7; D is uncertain. The V gene lost 2 bases and the J gene lost 7 bases, with 8 bases spanning the gap. Looked up from germline, CDR1 is KGHDR and CDR2 is SFDVKD. The CDR3 runs 12 residues. CDR3 in amino acids: CATSDSTWEQYF. The CDR3 DNA sequence: TGTGCCACCAGTGATTCGACTTGGGAGCAGTACTTC.

This clonotype was observed a handful of times. The rearrangement joins TRBV5-1 to TRBJ2-2, with a weak D call TRBD2 (6 bases). From germline, CDR1 is SGHRS and CDR2 YFSETQ. The CDR3 runs 16 residues. The germline V and J ends were trimmed by 1 base and 3 bases, with 13 bases remaining between them. CDR3 residues: CASSLTPGTDTGELFF. The CDR3 bases are TGCGCCAGCAGCTTGACCCCCGGGACTGACACCGGGGAGCTGTTTTTT.